The 2 T cell receptor beta chains presented below share a single source sample, sequenced in a study of shared clonotypes between healthy human individuals. This table comes from immunoSEQ multiplex PCR, and its TCRdb copy is limited to in-frame clones, with some not included. Among approximately 100,000 clones, less than 80% were seen once, and the ten largest hold approximately 25%. What was sequenced was memory CD8+ T cells sorted from blood. Subset defined: CD45RO+ cells pooled with CCR7-negative TemRA cells. Source of these receptors: a woman in her twenties or thirties in good health.

The chain recombines TRBV4-2 with TRBJ2-1; no definite D call. Germline loops: CDR1 LGHNA, CDR2 YNFKEQ. Trimming took off 0 bases at V and 2 bases at J, with 11 bases between the two ends. This CDR3 comprises 16 residues. The CDR3 DNA is TGTGCCAGCAGCCAAGAAAACGGGTGGCCCTACAATGAGCAGTTCTTC. Its protein is CASSQENGWPYNEQFF.

A remark on this clone: This CDR3 is also generated by other DNA sequences in the sample. The chain uses TRBV5-1 and TRBJ2-5, with 7 bases fitting TRBD1. The CDR3 is 14 amino acids. From germline, CDR1 is SGHRS and CDR2 YFSETQ. V gave up 5 bases and J gave up 3 bases; unmatched junction bases: 7. CDR3 sequence: CASSSGQQEETQYF. As DNA, the CDR3 is TGCGCCAGCAGTTCGGGACAGCAAGAAGAGACCCAGTACTTC.